A single T cell receptor beta chain is shown here with its context. This specimen belongs to a study of T-cell memory formation after mild COVID-19. Per the germline V gene, CDR1 is SQVTM and CDR2 is ANQGSEA. This CDR3 contains 14 residues. V lost 6 bases, J lost 4 bases, and 10 bases stayed unmatched. TCRdb itself ran the 5' RACE reads through MiXCR, one entry per CDR3 protein. Of approximately 250,000 distinct CDR3 sequences in the sample, approximately 15% are singletons; the top ten hold approximately 2.1%. The chain couples TRBV29-1 to TRBJ1-1; 8 nucleotides match TRBD1. The sample comprised PBMCs or a T cell subset sorted from them (not recorded which). This clonotype originated in an adult woman who had mild COVID-19 (a few samples of this study predate the infection). Cell type and time point are not known. The CDR3 here is CSVELTGVITEAFF. CDR3 nucleotide sequence: TGCAGCGTGGAACTGACAGGGGTGATCACTGAAGCTTTCTTT.